The clone carrying this TCR beta chain was seen only a few times. Its cognate antigen is unknown. Looked up from germline, CDR1 is SEHNR and CDR2 is FQNEAQ (reference sequence). This CDR3 is built from 13 residues. V lost 7 bases and J lost 1, with 10 bases in between. Via MiXCR, TCRdb re-called the RACE reads, giving one row per CDR3 protein. The repertoire consists of some 180,000 distinct CDR3 sequences, with about 25% occurring once and the leading ten covering roughly 2.4%. Specified time point: patch test 3, about 24 weeks after DPC sensitization. The treatment: therapeutic diphenylcyclopropenone sensitization with weekly scalp DPC. This sample was included in a study of human T cells and chemical hapten exposure. Broader study findings: Expanded TCRs produced significantly more large CDR3 similarity clusters than controls did. The number of TCRs over 1 in 1000 frequency stayed unchanged after DPC.

The TCR originated in a woman in her 40s with alopecia areata. Some clones in this sample may be carry-over from other donors' samples. V is TRBV7-9 and J is TRBJ1-1; D is undetermined. Sequencing was performed on whole blood, taken in connection with sensitization to the hapten diphenylcyclopropenone (DPC). The CDR3 protein is CASIITGNTEAFF. CDR3 in DNA: TGTGCCAGCATCATAACCGGGAACACTGAAGCTTTCTTT.